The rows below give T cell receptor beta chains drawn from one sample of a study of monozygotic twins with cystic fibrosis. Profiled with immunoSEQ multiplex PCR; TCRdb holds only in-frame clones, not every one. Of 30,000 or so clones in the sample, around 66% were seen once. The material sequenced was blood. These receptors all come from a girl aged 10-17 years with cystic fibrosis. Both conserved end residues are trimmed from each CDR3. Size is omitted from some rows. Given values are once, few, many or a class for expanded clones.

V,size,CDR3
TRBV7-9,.,ASSLPGTGSPYT
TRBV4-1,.,ASSGGWGLANEQY
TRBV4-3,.,ASSPGLADRETQY
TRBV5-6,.,ASSLDQETQY
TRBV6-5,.,ASSLGSNQPQH
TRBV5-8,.,ASSSAYEQY
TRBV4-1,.,ASSQERASGRIGELF
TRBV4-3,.,ASSQSRDRGYGYT
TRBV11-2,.,ASSLLQGRWGEQY
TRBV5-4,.,ASKYFSGANVLT
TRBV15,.,ATSRDPGSSNEKLF
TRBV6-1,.,ASSDLGQGASGELF
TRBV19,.,ASSMGGVMNTQY
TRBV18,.,ASSPGTGDEQY
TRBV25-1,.,ASSRAWETEQF
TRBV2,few,ASSGETSGNTIY
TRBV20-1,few,SARGQNEQY
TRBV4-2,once,ASSQDLGLSEAF
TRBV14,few,ASSPLPGRGEAF
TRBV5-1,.,ASSPLGSTYEQY
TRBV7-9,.,ASRLTGSYEQY
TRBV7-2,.,ASSFETGRYT
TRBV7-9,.,ASRPNPGLMNTEAF
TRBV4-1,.,ASSQDVTSGSIGSGDEQF
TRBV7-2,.,ASSLRGLAGGSDTQY
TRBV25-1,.,ASSDHARGAEKLF
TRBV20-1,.,SARANTEAF
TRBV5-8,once,ASSFTGYLAKNIQY
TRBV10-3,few,AISERVHYEQY
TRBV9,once,ASSSGGFGARYT
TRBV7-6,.,ASSLNRGTEAF
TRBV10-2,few,ASSGGLNTEAF
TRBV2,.,ASLGWTGATDTQY
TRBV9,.,ASSATGASGHEQY
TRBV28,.,ASSLTGYSYEQY
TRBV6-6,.,ASSLRNSGANVLT
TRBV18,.,ASSPRQGDTGELF
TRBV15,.,ATSRGQGFWETQY
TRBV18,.,ASSPAGLAGDEQY
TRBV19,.,ASSVSQGTTEAF
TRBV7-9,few,ASSATGTGAEKLF
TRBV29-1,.,SGLGETSESTDTQY
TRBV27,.,ATLGIAGRDLNYGYT
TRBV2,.,ASSELATNTEAF
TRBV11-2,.,ASSPIRGSGNTIY
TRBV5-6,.,ASSVAPLARSYEQY
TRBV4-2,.,ASSPAKRGMQY
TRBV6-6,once,ASRNREGTDTQY
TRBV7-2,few,ASSLGPQGDGYT
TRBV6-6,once,ASSLDGASTDTQY
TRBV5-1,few,ASSLKGQGTGELF